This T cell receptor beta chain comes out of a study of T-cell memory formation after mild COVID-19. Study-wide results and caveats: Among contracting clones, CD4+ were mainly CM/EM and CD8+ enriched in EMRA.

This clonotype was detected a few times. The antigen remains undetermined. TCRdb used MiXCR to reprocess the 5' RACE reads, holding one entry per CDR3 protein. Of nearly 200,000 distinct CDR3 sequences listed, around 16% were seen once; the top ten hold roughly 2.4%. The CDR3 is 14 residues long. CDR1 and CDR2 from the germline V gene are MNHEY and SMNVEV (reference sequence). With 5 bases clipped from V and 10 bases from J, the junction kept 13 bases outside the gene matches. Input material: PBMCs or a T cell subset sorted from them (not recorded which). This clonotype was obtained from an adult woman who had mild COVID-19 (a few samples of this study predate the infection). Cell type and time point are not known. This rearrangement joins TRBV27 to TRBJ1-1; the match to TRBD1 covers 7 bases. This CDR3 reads CASSPRNQQGRAFF. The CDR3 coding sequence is TGTGCCAGCAGTCCACGTAATCAACAGGGGAGAGCTTTCTTT.